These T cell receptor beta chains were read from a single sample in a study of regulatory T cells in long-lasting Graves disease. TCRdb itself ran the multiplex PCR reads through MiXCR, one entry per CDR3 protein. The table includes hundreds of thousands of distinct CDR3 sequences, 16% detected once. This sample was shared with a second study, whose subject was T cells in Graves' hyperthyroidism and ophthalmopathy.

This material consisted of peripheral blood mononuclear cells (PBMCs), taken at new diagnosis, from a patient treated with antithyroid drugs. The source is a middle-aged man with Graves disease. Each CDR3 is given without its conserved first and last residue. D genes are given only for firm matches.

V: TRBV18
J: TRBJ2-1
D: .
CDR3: ASSPPGGGVVLEQF

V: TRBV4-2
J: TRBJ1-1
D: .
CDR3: ASSQDETLPEAF

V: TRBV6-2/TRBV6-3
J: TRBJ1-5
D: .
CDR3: ASSYSKSQPQH

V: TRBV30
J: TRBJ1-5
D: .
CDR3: AWSRSNQPQH

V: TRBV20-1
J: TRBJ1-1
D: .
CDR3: SASSGPRNTEAF

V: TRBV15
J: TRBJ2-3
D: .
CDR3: ATSRGLADTQY

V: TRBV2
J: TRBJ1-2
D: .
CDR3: ASSVRVNYGYT

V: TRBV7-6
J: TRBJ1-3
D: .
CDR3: ASSQLSSGNTIY

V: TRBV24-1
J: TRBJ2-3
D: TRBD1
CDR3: ATSDPLGQGAFYSTDTQY

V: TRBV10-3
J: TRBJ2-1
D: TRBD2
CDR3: AIRVTGGDNEQF

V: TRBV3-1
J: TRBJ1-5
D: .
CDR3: ASSQTTGPGIRQPQH

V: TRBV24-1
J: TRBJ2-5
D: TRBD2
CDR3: ATSDSTAGVETQY

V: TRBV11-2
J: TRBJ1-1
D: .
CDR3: ASSIGGPNTEAF

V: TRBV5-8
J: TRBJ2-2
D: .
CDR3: ASNTGDANTGELF

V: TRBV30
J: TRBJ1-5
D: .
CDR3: AWSVYPFPHQPRH

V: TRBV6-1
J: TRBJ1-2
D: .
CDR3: ASYGTVDGYT

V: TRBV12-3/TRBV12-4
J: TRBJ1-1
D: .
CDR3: ASTWGRNTEAF

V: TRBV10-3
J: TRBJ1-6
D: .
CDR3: AISESYGDSPLH

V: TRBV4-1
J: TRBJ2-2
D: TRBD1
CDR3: ASSQPGQGVPGELF

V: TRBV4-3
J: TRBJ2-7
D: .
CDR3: ASSQAGDPTYEQY

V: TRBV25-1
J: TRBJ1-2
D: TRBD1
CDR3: ASSLQGVTGGYT

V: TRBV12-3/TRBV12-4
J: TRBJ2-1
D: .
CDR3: ASSSLQGKDEQF

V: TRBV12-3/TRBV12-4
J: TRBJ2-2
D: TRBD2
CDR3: ASSETSGPGELF

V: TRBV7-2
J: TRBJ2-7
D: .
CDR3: ASSLGRGEQY

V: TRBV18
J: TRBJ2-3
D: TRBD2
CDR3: ASSPTGTSGTDTQY

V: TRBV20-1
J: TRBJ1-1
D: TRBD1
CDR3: SARDPGGMTEAF

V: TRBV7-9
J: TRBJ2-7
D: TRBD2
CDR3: ASSSKAGGAYEQY

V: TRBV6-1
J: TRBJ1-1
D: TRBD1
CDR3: ASSARQGWAEAF

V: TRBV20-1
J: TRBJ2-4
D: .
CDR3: SARRDDRIQY

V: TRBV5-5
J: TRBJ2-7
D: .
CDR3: ASSLRALSYEQY

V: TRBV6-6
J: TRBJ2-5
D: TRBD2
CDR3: ASSYSLTSGGGLGETQY

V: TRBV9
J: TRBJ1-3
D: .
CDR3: ASSVVLPGSGNTIY

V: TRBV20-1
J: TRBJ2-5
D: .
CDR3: SALGNLETQY

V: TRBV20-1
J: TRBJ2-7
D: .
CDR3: SADGTYEQY

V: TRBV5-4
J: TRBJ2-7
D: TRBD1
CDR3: ASSRRGTGINEQY

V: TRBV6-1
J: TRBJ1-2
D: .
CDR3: ASMAGNYGYT

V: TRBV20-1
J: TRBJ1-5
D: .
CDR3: SARGTWGTNSNQPQH

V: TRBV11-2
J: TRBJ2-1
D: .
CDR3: ASSLDRGGPSYNEQF

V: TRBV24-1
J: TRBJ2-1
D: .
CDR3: ATSDSRGPGNEQF

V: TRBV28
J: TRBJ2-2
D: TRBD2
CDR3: ASRRYSGGHTGELF

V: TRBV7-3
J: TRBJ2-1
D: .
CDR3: ASSLLGPSTARDEQF

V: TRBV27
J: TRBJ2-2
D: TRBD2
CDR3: VSSRRGGTGGELF

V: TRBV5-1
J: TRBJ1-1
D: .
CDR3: ASSPNSPNTEAF

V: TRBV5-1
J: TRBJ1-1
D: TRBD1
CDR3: ASSTWTGTYTEAF

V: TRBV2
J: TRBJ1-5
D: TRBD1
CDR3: ASREQGAGNQPQH

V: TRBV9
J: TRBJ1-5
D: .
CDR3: ASSAWSNQPQH

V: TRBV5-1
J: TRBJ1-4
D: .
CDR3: ASSVQRTTNEKLF

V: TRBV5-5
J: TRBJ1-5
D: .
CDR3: ASSLEVPASNQPQH

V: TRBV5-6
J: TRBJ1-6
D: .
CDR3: ASSLVQGDSPLH

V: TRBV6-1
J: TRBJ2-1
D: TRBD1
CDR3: ASSDRQGLGEQF

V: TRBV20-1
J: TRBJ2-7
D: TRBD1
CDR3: SARDREIYEQY

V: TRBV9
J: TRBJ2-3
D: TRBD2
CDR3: ASSPNPGGLAGHTDTQY

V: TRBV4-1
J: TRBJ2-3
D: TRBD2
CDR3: ASSQGLVLAGVADTQY

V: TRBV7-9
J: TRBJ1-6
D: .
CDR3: ASSLGGTYNSPLH